This T cell receptor beta chain was profiled in a study of T-cell memory formation after mild COVID-19. Constant-segment primers and 5'RACE yielded cDNA libraries for TCR alpha and TCR beta, each carrying sample barcodes and UMIs. A single record per CDR3 protein comes from TCRdb applying MiXCR to the 5' RACE reads. The sample has 150,000 to 200,000 distinct CDR3 sequences, about 9.9% seen once. Germline loops: CDR1 SGHRS, CDR2 YFSETQ. Trimming took 0 bases from V and 2 from J, leaving 11 bases between them. The CDR3 runs 15 residues. This clonotype was seen ten or more times. The rearrangement links TRBV5-1 to TRBJ1-2; D not certain. This TCR came from a man between 18 and 35 years old who had mild COVID-19 (a few samples of this study predate the infection). Cell type and time point are not known. Material: PBMCs or a T cell subset sorted from them (not recorded which). The CDR3 loop reads CASSLAAGDNYGYTF. CDR3 sequence (DNA): TGCGCCAGCAGCTTGGCTGCAGGAGACAACTATGGCTACACCTTC.